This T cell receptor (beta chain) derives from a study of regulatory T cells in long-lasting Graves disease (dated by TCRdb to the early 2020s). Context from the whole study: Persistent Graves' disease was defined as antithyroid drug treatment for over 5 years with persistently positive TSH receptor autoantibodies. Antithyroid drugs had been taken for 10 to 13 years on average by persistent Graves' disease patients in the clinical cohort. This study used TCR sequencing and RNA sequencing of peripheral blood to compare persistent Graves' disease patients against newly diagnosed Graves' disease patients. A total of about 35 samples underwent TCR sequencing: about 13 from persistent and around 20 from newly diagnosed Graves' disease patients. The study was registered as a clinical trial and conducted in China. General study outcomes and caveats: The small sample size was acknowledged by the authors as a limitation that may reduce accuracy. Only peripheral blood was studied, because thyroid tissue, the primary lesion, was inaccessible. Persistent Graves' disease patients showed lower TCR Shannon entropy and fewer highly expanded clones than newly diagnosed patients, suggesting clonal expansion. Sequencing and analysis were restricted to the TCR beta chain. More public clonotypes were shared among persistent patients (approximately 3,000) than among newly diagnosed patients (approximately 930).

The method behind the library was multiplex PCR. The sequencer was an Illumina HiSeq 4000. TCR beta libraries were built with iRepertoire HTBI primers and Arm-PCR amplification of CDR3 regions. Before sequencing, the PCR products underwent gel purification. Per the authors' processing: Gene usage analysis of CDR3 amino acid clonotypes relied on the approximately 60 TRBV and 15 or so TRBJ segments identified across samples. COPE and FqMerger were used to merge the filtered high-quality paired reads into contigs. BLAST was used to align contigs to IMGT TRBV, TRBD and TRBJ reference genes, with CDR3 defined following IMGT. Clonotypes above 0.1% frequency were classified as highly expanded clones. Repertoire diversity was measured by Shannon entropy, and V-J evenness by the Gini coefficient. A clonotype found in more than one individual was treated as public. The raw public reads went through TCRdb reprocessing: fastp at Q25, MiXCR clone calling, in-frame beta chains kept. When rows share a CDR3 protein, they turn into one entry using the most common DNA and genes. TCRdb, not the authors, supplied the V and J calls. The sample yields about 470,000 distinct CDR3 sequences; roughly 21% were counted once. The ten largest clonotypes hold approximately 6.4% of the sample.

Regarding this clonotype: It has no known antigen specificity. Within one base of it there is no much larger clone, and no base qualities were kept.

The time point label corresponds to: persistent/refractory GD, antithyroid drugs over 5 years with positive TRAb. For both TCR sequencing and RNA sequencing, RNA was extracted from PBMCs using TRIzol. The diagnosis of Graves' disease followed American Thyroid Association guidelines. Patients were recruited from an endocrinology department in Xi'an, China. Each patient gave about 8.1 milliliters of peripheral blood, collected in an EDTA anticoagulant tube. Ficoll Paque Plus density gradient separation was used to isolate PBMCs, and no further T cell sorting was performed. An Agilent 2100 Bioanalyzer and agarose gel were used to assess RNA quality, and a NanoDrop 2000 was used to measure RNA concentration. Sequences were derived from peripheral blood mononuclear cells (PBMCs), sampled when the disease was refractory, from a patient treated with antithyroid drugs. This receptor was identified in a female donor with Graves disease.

In nucleotides, the sequence is TGTGCCAGCAGCTTAGGTCAGGGGCTCTTCTACGAGCAGTACTTC. Its coded protein is CASSLGQGLFYEQYF. The chain joins TRBV7-2 to TRBJ2-7, with a weak D call of TRBD1 (6 bases match). Trimming costs V 1 base and J 3 bases, and their ends lie 13 bases apart. The CDR3 covers 15 residues, taking in both the cysteine and the phenylalanine. Only the CDR3 part of the read is kept: 45 bases, read in frame from the first base. From a lookup of the germline V gene, CDR1 and CDR2 are SGHTA and FQGNSA.